The 21 T cell receptor beta chains listed next were all sequenced from one sample in a study of T cells of healthy individuals. One entry per CDR3 protein, called by TCRdb with MiXCR from the 5' RACE reads. The profile shows 40,000 to 65,000 distinct CDR3 sequences, roughly 14% of them singletons. The receptors originated from a human donor in good health.

The rearrangement joins TRBV5-6 to TRBJ2-2; TRBD2 matches at 9 bases. Germline V gene data show CDR1 as SGHDT and CDR2 as YYEEEE. The CDR3 spans 17 residues. V lost 2 bases to trimming and J lost 4 bases; unmatched junction nucleotides: 9. CDR3 amino acids: CASSFWSSGISTGELFF. In DNA form, the CDR3 reads TGTGCCAGCAGCTTCTGGTCTAGCGGGATAAGCACCGGGGAGCTGTTTTTT. Using reference TRBV5-6 and TRBJ2-2 for the parts outside the CDR3, the full variable domain is DAGVTQSPTHLIKTRGQQVTLRCSPKSGHDTVSWYQQALGQGPQFIFQYYEEEERQRGNFPDRFSGHQFPNYSSELNVNALLLGDSALYLCASSFWSSGISTGELFFGEGSRLTVL.

This clonotype has a count of ten or more. The rearrangement uses TRBV2 and TRBJ2-5, with D hard to call. The V end was cut by 8 bases, the J end by 2 bases, with 15 bases between. This CDR3 is built from 14 residues. Germline CDR1 and CDR2: SNHLY and FYNNEI. CDR3 loop: CASEVERNQETQYF. CDR3 nucleotides: TGTGCCAGCGAGGTAGAAAGGAATCAAGAGACCCAGTACTTC.

This clonotype was seen at least ten times. The chain combines TRBV10-3 with TRBJ2-1; D gene unclear. Per germline, CDR1 ENHRY and CDR2 SYGVKD. This CDR3 is 12 amino acids long. Trimming took off 0 bases at V and 10 bases at J, with 7 bases between the two ends. The CDR3 spells CAISESAREQFF. The DNA for the CDR3 is TGTGCCATCAGTGAGTCGGCACGGGAGCAGTTCTTC.

A few counts support this clonotype. The V and J genes are TRBV7-9 and TRBJ1-2; 7 bases are shared with TRBD1. J lost 3 bases, V lost 5 bases, and 3 bases had no gene match. This CDR3 has 13 residues. CDR1 and CDR2 from the germline V gene are SEHNR and FQNEAQ (reference sequence). CDR3 loop: CASSPQGDYGYTF. DNA of the CDR3: TGTGCCAGCAGCCCTCAGGGGGACTATGGCTACACCTTC.

This clonotype was detected ten times or more. The genes are TRBV7-9 and TRBJ2-6, with 8 bases fitting TRBD1. CDR3 size: 15 residues. With V trimmed by 3 bases and J by 11 bases, 9 bases remained unmatched. Looked up from germline, CDR1 is SEHNR and CDR2 is FQNEAQ (reference sequence). The DNA for the CDR3 is TGTGCCAGCAGCTTCGCACAGGGGGTCGTCGACGTCCTGACTTTC. Its translation: CASSFAQGVVDVLTF.

This clonotype was recorded many times. V usage is TRBV12-3 or TRBV12-4 and J usage is TRBJ1-1; the D gene is possibly TRBD1 (6 bases). The CDR3 loop spans 20 amino acids. The V gene lost 3 bases and the J gene lost 0 bases, with 26 bases spanning the gap. CDR3 protein: CASSFGGGAGPSRMNTEAFF. The CDR3 nucleotides are TGTGCCAGCAGTTTCGGCGGGGGCGCGGGGCCTTCTAGAATGAACACTGAAGCTTTCTTT.

This clonotype was counted at least ten times. V and J are TRBV5-1 and TRBJ1-4; D uncertain. This CDR3 region has 15 residues. Germline V gene sequence: CDR1 SGHRS, CDR2 YFSETQ. Trimming shortened V by 4 bases and J by 0 bases, and 10 bases separated the two germline ends. The CDR3 bases are TGCGCCAGCAGCATAGACCCTGCAACTAATGAAAAACTGTTTTTT. This gives the protein CASSIDPATNEKLFF.

The chain links TRBV18 to TRBJ1-2, with a weak D call TRBD1 (6 bases). This CDR3 region has 15 residues. Germline V gene data show CDR1 as KGHSH and CDR2 as LQKENI. V was pared by 3 bases and J by 3 bases, with 14 bases between. The CDR3 DNA sequence: TGTGCCAGCTCACCGATGGGGGCGCGGGACTATGGCTACACCTTC. Protein sequence: CASSPMGARDYGYTF.

Many counts were recorded for this clonotype. This chain links TRBV28 with TRBJ2-1; TRBD1 might be the D (6 bases). Trimming took 3 bases from V and 3 from J, leaving 12 bases between them. This CDR3 spans 15 amino acids. In germline, CDR1 is MDHEN, CDR2 SYDVKM. CDR3 coding DNA: TGTGCCAGCAGTTTCCTACAGGGTAACTACAATGAGCAGTTCTTC. Its protein product is CASSFLQGNYNEQFF.

A remark on this clonotype: The junction departs from germline at one end; a sequencing error may be responsible. The chain joins TRBV7-9 to TRBJ1-2, with 7 nucleotides matching TRBD1. This CDR3 has 15 residues. The germline CDR1 and CDR2 sequences are SEHNR and FQNEAQ (reference sequence). CDR3 sequence (DNA): TGTGCTAGCAGCCCCGGGACAGATATCTCTTATGGCTACACCTTC. Amino acids: CASSPGTDISYGYTF.

The rearrangement joins TRBV5-5 to TRBJ1-5; TRBD1 matches 10 bases. Looked up from germline, CDR1 is SGHKS and CDR2 is YYEKEE (reference sequence). V dropped 5 bases and J dropped 4; count of bases not matched to a gene: 6. This CDR3 is 15 amino acids long. The CDR3 reads CASRLDRGRNQPQHF. Here the CDR3 DNA reads TGTGCCAGCAGACTAGACAGGGGGCGAAATCAGCCCCAGCATTTT.

This clonotype has more than one count but fewer than ten. The gene calls are TRBV4-1 and TRBJ2-2; 9 bases map to TRBD2. Germline CDR1 reads MGHRA; CDR2 reads YSYEKL. This CDR3 has 16 amino acids. The CDR3 DNA reads TGCGCTTCCAGGGGCGGGGGGGGCCCCCACACCGGGGAGCTGTTTTTT. Its translation is CASRGGGGPHTGELFF.

This clonotype occurred a few times. This chain uses TRBV5-1 with TRBJ2-1, with D possibly TRBD1 on 5 matching bases. V lost 3 bases and J lost 8, with 12 bases in between. CDR1 and CDR2 (germline): SGHRS, YFSETQ. This CDR3 is 13 amino acids long. The DNA of the CDR3 is TGCGCCAGCAGCTCGACAGCAAACGATGAGCAGTTCTTC. It encodes CASSSTANDEQFF.

This clonotype was seen repeatedly, ten times or more. This chain uses TRBV6-5 with TRBJ1-5, with D possibly matching TRBD1 (6 bases). This CDR3 is built from 15 residues. The V gene's germline CDR1 is MNHEY and CDR2 SVGAGI. Trimming removed 4 bases at V and 0 bases at J, with 10 bases between. The chain's CDR3 is CASSSTGTSNQPQHF. The CDR3 DNA sequence: TGTGCCAGCAGTTCCACAGGGACTAGCAATCAGCCCCAGCATTTT.

The sample holds many counts of this clonotype. The genes are TRBV20-1 and TRBJ1-6; D is unclear. The CDR3 sequence is 13 residues long. Trimming removed 1 base from V and 5 bases from J, with 6 bases in between. The germline V gene encodes CDR1 DFQATT and CDR2 SNEGSKA (reference sequence). CDR3 sequence reads: CSARVFDNSPLHF. CDR3 bases: TGCAGTGCTAGAGTATTCGATAATTCACCCCTCCACTTT.

This chain links TRBV5-1 with TRBJ2-3; possibly TRBD1 for D (5 bases). Germline-derived CDR1 and CDR2 are SGHRS and YFSETQ. This CDR3 comprises 16 residues. Trimming removed 3 bases from V and 0 bases from J, with 14 bases in between. The CDR3 loop reads CASSSQVESSTDTQYF. In DNA, the CDR3 is TGCGCCAGCAGCTCACAGGTAGAGTCTAGCACAGATACGCAGTATTTT.

The gene calls are TRBV12-3 or TRBV12-4 and TRBJ1-5; D gene unclear. The CDR3 extends over 13 amino acids. Trimming removed 3 bases from V and 4 bases from J, with 7 bases in between. The CDR3 region has the DNA TGTGCCAGCAGTTTCGAAAGGAATCAGCCCCAGCATTTT. Protein: CASSFERNQPQHF.

V is TRBV7-2 and J is TRBJ1-2, with 9 bases fitting TRBD1. V shed 1 base and J 8 bases; nucleotides not matched to a gene: 11. This CDR3 is built from 16 residues. Germline assignment: CDR1 SGHTA and CDR2 FQGNSA. The CDR3 coding sequence is TGTGCCAGCAGCTTAGATAACAGGGGGCGAGGTAAAGGCTACACCTTC. Its protein is CASSLDNRGRGKGYTF.

This clonotype showed up many times. This rearrangement joins TRBV7-9 to TRBJ2-1, with D perhaps matching TRBD1 or TRBD2 (5 bases each). This CDR3 has 13 amino acids. The V gene lost 7 bases and the J gene lost 6 bases, with 13 bases spanning the gap. Looked up from germline, CDR1 is SEHNR and CDR2 is FQNEAQ (reference sequence). Here the CDR3 reads CASNHRDANEQFF. CDR3 DNA: TGTGCCAGCAACCATCGGGACGCCAATGAGCAGTTCTTC.

This clonotype was detected many times. The chain carries TRBV6-5 and TRBJ1-5; D ambiguous. Germline CDR1 is MNHEY and CDR2 is SVGAGI. CDR3 length: 13 residues. Trimming removed 6 bases at V and 5 bases at J, with 11 bases between. CDR3 bases: TGTGCCAGCAGGATGACGGGATATCAGCCCCAGCATTTT. It translates to CASRMTGYQPQHF.

This clonotype was counted ten times or more. This sequence joins TRBV5-1 and TRBJ2-3; TRBD2 matches at 14 bases. The CDR3 runs 19 residues. V gave up 4 bases and J gave up 2 bases; unmatched junction bases: 12. Germline CDR1 is SGHRS and CDR2 is YFSETQ. The CDR3 DNA reads as TGCGCCAGCAGCCTGGGTCCCGGGACTAGCGGGAGTCCCACAGATACGCAGTATTTT. Translated, it gives CASSLGPGTSGSPTDTQYF. Variable domain in full (rest from reference TRBV5-1 and TRBJ2-3): KAGVTQTPRYLIKTRGQQVTLSCSPISGHRSVSWYQQTPGQGLQFLFEYFSETQRNKGNFPGRFSGRQFSNSRSEMNVSTLELGDSALYLCASSLGPGTSGSPTDTQYFGPGTRLTVL.